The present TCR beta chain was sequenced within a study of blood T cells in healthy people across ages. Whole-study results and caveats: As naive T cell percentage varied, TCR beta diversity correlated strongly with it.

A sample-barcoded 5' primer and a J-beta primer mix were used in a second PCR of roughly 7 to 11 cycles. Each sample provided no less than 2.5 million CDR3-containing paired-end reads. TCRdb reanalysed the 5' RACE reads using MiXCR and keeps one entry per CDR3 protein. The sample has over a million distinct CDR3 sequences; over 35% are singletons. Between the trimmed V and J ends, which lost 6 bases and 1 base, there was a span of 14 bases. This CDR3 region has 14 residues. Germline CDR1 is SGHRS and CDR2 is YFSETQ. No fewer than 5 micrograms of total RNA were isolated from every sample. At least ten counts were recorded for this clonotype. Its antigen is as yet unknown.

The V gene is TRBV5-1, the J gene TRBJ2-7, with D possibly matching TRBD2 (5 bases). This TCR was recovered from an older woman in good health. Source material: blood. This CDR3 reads CASKVQAASYEQYF. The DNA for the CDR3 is TGCGCCAGCAAAGTTCAAGCGGCTTCCTACGAGCAGTACTTC.